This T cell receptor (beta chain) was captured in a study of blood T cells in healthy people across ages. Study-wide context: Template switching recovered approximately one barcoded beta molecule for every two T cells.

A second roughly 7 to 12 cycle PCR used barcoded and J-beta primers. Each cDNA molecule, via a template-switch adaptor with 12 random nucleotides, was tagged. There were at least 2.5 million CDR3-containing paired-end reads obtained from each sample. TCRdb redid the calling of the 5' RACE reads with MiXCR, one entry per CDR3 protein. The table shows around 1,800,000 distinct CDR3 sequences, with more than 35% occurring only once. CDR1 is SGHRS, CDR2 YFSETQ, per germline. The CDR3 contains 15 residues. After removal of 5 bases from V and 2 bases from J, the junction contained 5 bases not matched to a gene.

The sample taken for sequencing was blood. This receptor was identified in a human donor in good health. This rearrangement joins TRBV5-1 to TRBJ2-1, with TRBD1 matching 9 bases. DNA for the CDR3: TGCGCCAGCAGGGTTGGGACAGGGACCTACAATGAGCAGTTCTTC. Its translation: CASRVGTGTYNEQFF.